One sample yielded the 6 T cell receptor beta chains listed below, sequenced in a study of CD8+ T cells in alopecia areata. RNA, once extracted, was reverse transcribed into cDNA for use as the sequencing template. TCRdb keeps only in-frame clones here, not all; method: immunoSEQ multiplex PCR. Here the sample spans about 150,000 clones, roughly 65% being singletons. Treatment in this sample: oral pan-JAK inhibitor, 5-10 mg twice daily. The sequencing here drew on CD4+ T cells sorted from blood, taken at week 4, from a patient treated with tofacitinib. Receptor source: a human donor with alopecia areata.

This clone was seen more than once but under ten times. The V call is TRBV29-1, the J call TRBJ2-5; D unresolved. Germline values: CDR1 SQVTM, CDR2 ANQGSEA. The CDR3 is 12 residues long. V lost 2 bases and J lost 1, with 5 bases in between. The CDR3 nucleotides read TGCAGCGTTGAAACAGCCCAAGAGACCCAGTACTTC. It yields the protein CSVETAQETQYF.

This chain uses TRBV29-1 with TRBJ2-2; D possibly corresponds to TRBD2 (7 bases). Germline V gene sequence: CDR1 SQVTM, CDR2 ANQGSEA. The ends were cut back, 6 bases at V and 9 bases at J, with 17 bases in the middle. This CDR3 contains 13 residues. CDR3 in DNA: TGCAGCGTGCAGCGGGACACAGGGCGGGAGCTGTTTTTT. Encoded protein: CSVQRDTGRELFF.

This chain uses TRBV30 with TRBJ1-2, with D uncertain. This CDR3 is 12 amino acids long. Germline loops: CDR1 GTSNPN, CDR2 SVGIG (reference sequence). The V and J ends lost 2 bases and 4 bases respectively, with 8 bases between them. DNA of the CDR3: TGTGCCTGGAGTCCGGCGATCTATGGCTACACCTTC. Translated: CAWSPAIYGYTF.

This clone was found a few times. The chain uses TRBV30 and TRBJ2-6; a weak D match, TRBD2 (6 bases). This CDR3 contains 14 residues. V lost 7 bases and J lost 0, with 10 bases in between. Per germline, CDR1 GTSNPN and CDR2 SVGIG (reference sequence). As DNA, the CDR3 is TGTGCCTCTACCGGGAGCTCTGGGGCCAACGTCCTGACTTTC. Translated: CASTGSSGANVLTF.

This clone was counted a single time. This chain links TRBV6-4 with TRBJ2-5; D not certain. CDR1 is MRHNA, CDR2 SNTAGT, per germline. V was shortened by 6 bases and J by 2 bases, with 7 bases between the two germline ends. The CDR3 is made up of 12 amino acids. The CDR3 loop is CASSQLQETQYF. The CDR3 DNA reads TGTGCCAGCAGCCAACTACAAGAGACCCAGTACTTC.

The J gene is TRBJ1-6, the V gene TRBV7-3, with no clear D. The germline CDR1 and CDR2 sequences are SGHTA and FQGTGA. The CDR3 covers 14 residues. V was clipped by 5 bases and J by 8 bases, with 13 bases between them. CDR3 sequence (DNA): TGTGCCAGCAGCCTCCTGGGCGGCTATTCACCCCTCCACTTT. Residues: CASSLLGGYSPLHF.